A single sample gave rise to the 10 T cell receptor beta chains below, sequenced in a study of T cell clonality in common variable immunodeficiency. TCRdb's copy holds only in-frame clones and misses some; the assay was immunoSEQ multiplex PCR. The sample shows about 40,000 clones, no singletons; the ten largest hold over 1.3%. Sequenced: peripheral blood mononuclear cells. These receptor sequences come from a person aged 18 to 70 in good health.

This clone was seen at least ten times. The read terminates 3 residues before the CDR3 end, so the remaining end is supplied by the germline J gene. The chain employs TRBV7-2 and TRBJ2-2; no clear D gene. Trimming shortened V by 6 bases and J by 7 bases, and 12 bases separated the two germline ends. The CDR3 runs 13 residues. Germline assignment: CDR1 SGHTA and CDR2 FQGNSA. CDR3 DNA, as far as it was read: TGTGCCAGCAGTCAGGTCAGGAGCGGGGAG. Encoded protein: CASSQVRSGE. The full CDR3 protein is CASSQVRSGELFF.

This clone has at least ten counts. The read ends 3 residues shy of where the CDR3 ends; the end is completed using the germline J gene. The chain is built from TRBV7-3 and TRBJ2-7; D is perhaps TRBD2 (6 bases). V lost 6 bases to trimming and J lost 4 bases, with 13 bases between them. The CDR3 has 13 residues. Germline values: CDR1 SGHTA, CDR2 FQGTGA. The covered CDR3 bases are TGTGCCAGCAGTGTCAGTCGGGGGTACGAG. Protein: CASSVSRGYE. From start to end, the CDR3 is CASSVSRGYEQYF.

This clone has ten or more counts. Sequencing ends 3 residues short of the CDR3 end; the germline J gene provides the rest. This chain connects TRBV7-8 to TRBJ2-2; TRBD2 might be the D (6 bases). Germline CDR1 SGHVS, CDR2 FQNEAQ. The CDR3 loop spans 15 amino acids. V was pared by 4 bases and J by 3 bases, with 12 bases between. CDR3 protein: CASSWRGSYTGELFF. Partial CDR3 DNA: TGTGCCAGCAGCTGGCGGGGAAGTTACACCGGGGAG.

This clone was recorded many times. Read coverage stops 3 residues before the CDR3 terminus; the germline J gene supplies the remainder. The chain is built from TRBV7-2 and TRBJ2-1, with TRBD1 matching 12 bases. Germline-derived CDR1 and CDR2 are SGHTA and FQGNSA. The V gene end was trimmed by 3 bases and the J gene end by 8 bases; junction bases not matched to a gene: 5. This CDR3 has 15 amino acids. Incomplete CDR3 DNA: TGTGCCAGCAGCTTCTGGGACAGGGGGCACGATGAG. As protein: CASSFWDRGHDE. The complete CDR3 reads CASSFWDRGHDEQFF. Filled out from reference TRBV7-2 and TRBJ2-1, the complete variable domain reads GAGVSQSPSNKVTEKGKDVELRCDPISGHTALYWYRQSLGQGLEFLIYFQGNSAPDKSGLPSDRFSAERTGGSVSTLTIQRTQQEDSAVYLCASSFWDRGHDEQFFGPGTRLTVL.

As to this clone: The read terminates 3 residues before the CDR3 end, so the remaining end is supplied by the germline J gene. This chain joins TRBV7-4 and TRBJ2-5; 7 bases line up with TRBD2. The V gene's germline CDR1 is SGHVT and CDR2 SQSDAQ. Unmatched junction bases numbered 6, after V lost 5 bases and J lost 3 bases. This CDR3 has 14 residues. CDR3 in amino acids: CASSPRGGKETQYF. Incomplete CDR3 DNA: TGTGCCAGCAGCCCGCGGGGAGGGAAAGAGACC.

This clone was recorded many times. The observed sequence ends 3 residues before the CDR3 terminus, with the missing tail filled in from the germline J gene. The chain links TRBV2 to TRBJ1-1; D possibly corresponds to TRBD1 (5 bases). The germline CDR1 and CDR2 sequences are SNHLY and FYNNEI. The CDR3 covers 14 residues. V was clipped by 7 bases and J by 1 base, with 13 bases between them. CDR3 protein: CASKAATGNTEAFF. Partial CDR3 DNA: TGTGCCAGCAAGGCCGCCACAGGGAACACTGAA.

This clone was detected ten times or more. Sequencing ends 3 residues short of the CDR3 end; the germline J gene provides the rest. The chain employs TRBV20-1 and TRBJ2-7; TRBD1 matches 8 bases. CDR3 size: 14 residues. Germline V gene sequence: CDR1 DFQATT, CDR2 SNEGSKA (reference sequence). V was pared by 6 bases and J by 3 bases, with 10 bases of the junction left unmatched. The CDR3 reads CSAPPGQAFYEQYF. The CDR3 bases that were read are TGCAGTGCCCCTCCGGGACAGGCATTCTACGAG.

This clone was seen repeatedly, ten times or more. The read is 3 residues too short to cover the CDR3 end, so that end is filled in from the germline J gene. V is TRBV7-9 and J is TRBJ1-2; 7 nucleotides match TRBD1. Per the germline V gene, CDR1 is SEHNR and CDR2 is FQNEAQ (reference sequence). The V segment lost 5 bases and the J segment 4 bases; nucleotides outside the gene matches: 7. This CDR3 spans 14 amino acids. CDR3 DNA (partial): TGTGCCAGCAGCACAGGGGCAGGAACCTATGGC. This translates into CASSTGAGTYG. The complete CDR3 sequence is CASSTGAGTYGYTF.

This clone occurred many times. Read sequence stops 3 residues before the CDR3 end, and the germline J gene provides the missing end. The chain combines TRBV2 with TRBJ1-5, with 10 bases lining up with TRBD1. CDR3 size: 15 residues. Per the germline V gene, CDR1 is SNHLY and CDR2 is FYNNEI. Unmatched junction bases numbered 5, after V lost 5 bases and J lost 4 bases. CDR3 in amino acids: CASSSTGGLNQPQHF. The sequenced part of the CDR3 DNA is TGTGCCAGCAGTTCGACAGGGGGCTTGAATCAGCCC.

Many counts were recorded for this clone. The read comes to an end 3 residues before the CDR3 does, leaving the germline J gene to fill in the end. This chain joins TRBV15 and TRBJ2-7; 7 bases match TRBD1. Germline values: CDR1 LNHNV, CDR2 YYDKDF (reference sequence). The CDR3 runs to 14 residues. V dropped 5 bases and J dropped 1; count of bases not matched to a gene: 5. CDR3 DNA, as far as it was read: TGTGCCACCAGCCCCCGACAGGGTTCCTACGAG. It specifies CATSPRQGSYE. The complete CDR3 protein is CATSPRQGSYEQYF.